This T cell receptor (beta chain) was recovered during a study of blood T cell repertoires in COVID-19. Profiling relied on immunoSEQ multiplex PCR, and the TCRdb table lists in-frame clones only, not all of them. Of about 400,000 clones listed, nearly 90% are singletons. The length of the CDR3 is 15 residues. Germline lookup yields CDR1 SGDLS and CDR2 YYNGEE. The ends were cut back, 4 bases at V and 7 bases at J, with 17 bases in the middle. This receptor was identified in a young woman with acute COVID-19. The specimen was PBMCs or T cells enriched from blood (not recorded which). V and J are TRBV9 and TRBJ2-2, with a weak D call TRBD2 (6 bases). CDR3 in DNA: TGTGCCAGCAGCTCCCGGGACTTTGAACGCGGGGAGCTGTTTTTT. Protein product: CASSSRDFERGELFF.